A single T cell receptor beta chain is shown here with its context. As yet, its antigen is unknown. With survey level as its setting, the immunoSEQ assay was v3.0. Clones were sequenced by immunoSEQ multiplex PCR, and TCRdb holds only the in-frame ones, with some missing. This sample has 30,000 to 45,000 clones; 80% occur once, and the top ten carry about 5.8%. From germline, CDR1 is SEHNR and CDR2 FQNEAQ (reference sequence). Trimming at V came to 2 bases and at J to 7 bases, leaving 8 bases not matched to a gene. The CDR3 is 16 residues long. This entry is derived from a study of long-term antiretroviral therapy in people with HIV. Study-wide results and caveats: Specimen acquisition occurred between the mid-2000s and the late 2010s, potentially under older ART regimens.

This sequence was found in a man aged 30 to 45 with HIV. The sequencing used unsorted PBMCs, collected 3.4 years after starting antiretroviral therapy. J is TRBJ1-1 and V is TRBV7-9, with 12 bases that match TRBD1. The CDR3 here is CASSLPRDRGLGEAFF. As DNA, the CDR3 is TGTGCCAGCAGCTTACCCCGGGACAGGGGGCTGGGTGAAGCTTTCTTT.